This T cell receptor beta chain came from a study of blood T cell repertoires in COVID-19. About the study: PBMCs, B-cell-depleted T cells, or T cells provided the cDNA or gDNA that made up the material.

The V gene's germline CDR1 is SGHTS and CDR2 YDEGEE. This CDR3 has 14 amino acids. The V end lost 4 bases, the J end lost 4 bases, and 14 bases lay between the germline ends. How the authors handled the data: Amplification with reference gene primers provided the estimates of nucleated cell counts. Sequenced by immunoSEQ multiplex PCR; TCRdb stores in-frame clones only, minus some. D and trimming were read from the DNA, whereas the V and J calls and clone size are those reported in that table. The sample gives 130,000 to 150,000 clones, roughly 90% of which show up once; 1.2% is in the top ten. Sequenced input: PBMCs or T cells enriched from blood (not recorded which). This clonotype was obtained from a woman younger than 45 with acute COVID-19. The genes are TRBV5-8 and TRBJ1-2, with D unresolved. Here the CDR3 reads CASSLDGSSYGYTF. DNA for the CDR3: TGTGCCAGCAGCCTCGACGGGTCCTCCTATGGCTACACCTTC.